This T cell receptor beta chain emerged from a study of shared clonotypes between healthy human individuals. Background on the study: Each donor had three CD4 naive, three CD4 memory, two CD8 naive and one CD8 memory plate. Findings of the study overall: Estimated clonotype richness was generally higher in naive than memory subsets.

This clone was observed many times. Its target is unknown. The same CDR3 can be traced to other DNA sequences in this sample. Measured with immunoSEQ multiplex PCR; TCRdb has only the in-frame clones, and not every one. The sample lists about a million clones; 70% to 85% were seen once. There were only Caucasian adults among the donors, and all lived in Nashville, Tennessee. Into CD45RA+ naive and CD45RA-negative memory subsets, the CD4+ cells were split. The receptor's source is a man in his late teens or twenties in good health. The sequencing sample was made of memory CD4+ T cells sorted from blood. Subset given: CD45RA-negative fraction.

The CDR3 loop is CASSLQETQYF. The DNA for the CDR3 is TGTGCCAGCTCACTTCAAGAGACCCAGTACTTC. The V call is TRBV2, the J call TRBJ2-5; D uncertain. Per the germline V gene, CDR1 is SNHLY and CDR2 is FYNNEI. CDR3 length: 11 amino acids. The V and J ends lost 8 bases and 2 bases respectively, with 6 bases between them.